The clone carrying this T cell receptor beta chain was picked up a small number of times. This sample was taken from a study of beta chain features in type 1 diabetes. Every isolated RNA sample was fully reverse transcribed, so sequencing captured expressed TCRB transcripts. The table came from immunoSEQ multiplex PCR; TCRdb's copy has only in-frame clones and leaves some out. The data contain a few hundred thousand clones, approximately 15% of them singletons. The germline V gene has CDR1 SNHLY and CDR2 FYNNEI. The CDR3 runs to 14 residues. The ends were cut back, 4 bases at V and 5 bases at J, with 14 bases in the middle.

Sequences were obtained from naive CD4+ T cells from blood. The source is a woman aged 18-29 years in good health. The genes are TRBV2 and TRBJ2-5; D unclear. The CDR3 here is CASSARPLWETQYF. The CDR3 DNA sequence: TGTGCCAGCAGTGCCAGGCCGTTATGGGAGACCCAGTACTTC.